A single sample is the source of the 26 T cell receptor beta chains below, sequenced in a study of chemoradiotherapy in HPV16-positive cancers. The repertoire was sequenced with immunoSEQ multiplex PCR; TCRdb's copy has only in-frame clones and lacks some. Of several thousand clones detected, approximately 79% appear once; the ten largest clones hold more than 15%. The source was tumor tissue, collected from a patient who underwent chemoradiotherapy. These TCRs come from a human donor with HPV-associated anogenital cancer.

This chain joins TRBV27 and TRBJ2-3, with 9 bases aligning to TRBD2. Trimming at V came to 3 bases and at J to 6 bases, leaving 7 bases not matched to a gene. The CDR3 loop spans 15 amino acids. Germline CDR1 MNHEY, CDR2 SMNVEV (reference sequence). The CDR3 bases are TGTGCCAGCAGTTTTCGCGGGGGGGCAAGGGATACGCAGTATTTT. It encodes CASSFRGGARDTQYF.

This chain connects TRBV2 to TRBJ2-2; weak D call: TRBD2 (5 bases). There are 15 residues in the CDR3. The germline gives CDR1 SNHLY, CDR2 FYNNEI. V lost 4 bases and J 6 bases, leaving 15 bases between the germline ends. The DNA of the CDR3 is TGTGCCAGCAGTGGAGGGCAGGTTTCGCCCGGGGAGCTGTTTTTT. It translates to CASSGGQVSPGELFF.

The chain uses TRBV6-5 and TRBJ1-5; tentatively, D is TRBD1 (6 bases). The CDR3 spans 16 residues. V was pared by 0 bases and J by 2 bases, with 11 bases between. Germline V CDR1 and CDR2: MNHEY, SVGAGI. The CDR3 nucleotides are TGTGCCAGCAGTTACTCAGGGGGGCCTGGCAATCAGCCCCAGCATTTT. It is translated as CASSYSGGPGNQPQHF.

CDR3 in DNA: TGTGCCAGCTCACCACGGCAGGGGGCCGGTCAGCCCCAGCATTTT. Residues: CASSPRQGAGQPQHF. J is TRBJ1-5 and V is TRBV18, with 8 bases fitting TRBD1. CDR3 length: 15 residues. V lost 1 base, J lost 6 bases, and 5 bases stayed unmatched. Germline V CDR1 and CDR2: KGHSH, LQKENI.

The chain recombines TRBV11-2 with TRBJ2-5; maybe TRBD2 (5 bases). Germline V gives CDR1 SGHAT, CDR2 FQNNGV. The CDR3 has 15 residues. V dropped 6 bases and J dropped 1 base, with 15 bases sitting between them. The CDR3 sequence: CASRTPGGFQETQYF. The CDR3, as DNA: TGTGCCAGCAGAACTCCTGGAGGATTCCAAGAGACCCAGTACTTC.

As regards this clone: The sample carries other DNA sequences with the same CDR3. This sequence joins TRBV27 and TRBJ1-1; no clear D gene. Germline V CDR1 and CDR2: MNHEY, SMNVEV (reference sequence). The CDR3 is 14 amino acids. Deletions cut 0 bases from V and 0 bases from J, with 5 bases between. The CDR3 sequence: CASSLSGMNTEAFF. DNA of the CDR3: TGTGCCAGCAGTTTATCCGGCATGAACACTGAAGCTTTCTTT.

This chain uses TRBV2 with TRBJ2-3; D remains unclear. The CDR3 is made up of 14 amino acids. Germline V lookup: CDR1 SNHLY, CDR2 FYNNEI. Trimming left V 5 bases short and J 2 bases short, with 11 bases between. This CDR3 is CASSQSTNTDTQYF. The CDR3 region has the DNA TGTGCCAGCAGTCAGAGTACCAACACAGATACGCAGTATTTT.

The chain has TRBV6-1 and TRBJ1-1; D is perhaps TRBD1 (5 bases). In germline, CDR1 is MNHNS, CDR2 SASEGT. The CDR3 covers 15 residues. Trimming took 1 base from V and 1 from J, leaving 10 bases between them. The CDR3 is CASSEGRAANTEAFF. CDR3 bases: TGTGCCAGCAGTGAAGGCAGGGCGGCGAACACTGAAGCTTTCTTT.

The chain has TRBV6-6 and TRBJ2-5; D is undetermined. The germline V and J ends were trimmed by 6 bases and 5 bases, with 7 bases remaining between them. This CDR3 contains 11 residues. Germline V CDR1 and CDR2: MNHNY, SVGAGI (reference sequence). The CDR3 sequence: CASRSTETQYF. The CDR3 DNA follows: TGTGCCAGCAGGAGCACGGAGACCCAGTACTTC.

This clone turned up a few times. The chain joins TRBV7-9 to TRBJ2-7; D not certain. The CDR3 runs to 15 residues. Germline CDR1 reads SEHNR; CDR2 reads FQNEAQ (reference sequence). V lost 2 bases and J 3 bases, leaving 14 bases between the germline ends. The CDR3 DNA reads as TGTGCCAGCAGCTTAATCACAGTCCTATACTACGAGCAGTACTTC. Translation gives CASSLITVLYYEQYF.

This clone was recorded a few times. The rearrangement links TRBV7-3 to TRBJ1-2; TRBD1 is a possible D gene (5 bases). The CDR3 runs 16 residues. Looked up from germline, CDR1 is SGHTA and CDR2 is FQGTGA. V was shortened by 0 bases and J by 6 bases, with 17 bases between the two germline ends. CDR3 sequence (DNA): TGTGCCAGCAGCTTAACGTATTCCCCACGGGGCAATGGCTACACCTTC. Translated: CASSLTYSPRGNGYTF.

The rearrangement joins TRBV11-2 to TRBJ1-1; TRBD1 aligns across 8 bases. J gave up 1 base and V 1 base, and 5 bases lay outside the gene matches. From germline, CDR1 is SGHAT and CDR2 FQNNGV. This CDR3 spans 16 amino acids. In nucleotides, the CDR3 is TGTGCCAGCAGCTTAGCTACTGGGACAGGGAACACTGAAGCTTTCTTT. This gives the protein CASSLATGTGNTEAFF.

This clone is medium-sized. This sequence joins TRBV6-1 and TRBJ2-7; tentative D call: TRBD1 (6 bases). V was pared by 3 bases and J by 5 bases, with 26 bases between. Germline assignment: CDR1 MNHNS and CDR2 SASEGT. The length of the CDR3 is 18 residues. Here the CDR3 reads CASSELRGGQYLLHEQYF. For the CDR3, the DNA is TGTGCCAGCAGTGAGTTAAGGGGCGGACAGTATCTTCTCCACGAGCAGTACTTC.

The gene calls are TRBV5-5 and TRBJ2-6, with a tentative D call TRBD2 (6 bases). With 9 bases removed from V and 2 bases from J, the gap between germline ends came to 12 bases. Germline CDR1 and CDR2: SGHKS and YYEKEE (reference sequence). CDR3 length: 14 amino acids. The CDR3 region is CATSGDPGANVLTF. The CDR3 DNA follows: TGTGCCACCTCGGGGGACCCTGGGGCCAACGTCCTGACTTTC.

A few counts support this clone. The chain links TRBV9 to TRBJ2-1; D not resolved. Germline V lookup: CDR1 SGDLS, CDR2 YYNGEE. Trimming pared 0 bases from V and 2 bases from J, leaving 3 bases between. The CDR3 contains 13 residues. Here the CDR3 DNA reads TGTGCCAGCAGCGTAGGGGCCTACAATGAGCAGTTCTTC. This encodes CASSVGAYNEQFF.

The rearrangement uses TRBV7-9 and TRBJ1-2, with D uncertain. This CDR3 is 11 amino acids long. Between the trimmed V and J ends, which lost 2 bases and 6 bases, there was a span of 4 bases. Germline lookup yields CDR1 SEHNR and CDR2 FQNEAQ (reference sequence). Written as DNA, the CDR3 is TGTGCCAGCAGCTTACGCCATGGCTACACCTTC. This encodes CASSLRHGYTF.

This clone was counted once. The V gene is TRBV5-4, the J gene TRBJ2-1, with D perhaps being TRBD1 or TRBD2 (5 bases each). Trimming took 4 bases from V and 5 from J, leaving 10 bases between them. The CDR3 extends over 13 amino acids. The germline CDR1 and CDR2 sequences are SGHNT and YYREEE (reference sequence). The chain's CDR3 is CASSGTSDNEQFF. CDR3 DNA sequence: TGTGCCAGCAGCGGGACGAGTGACAATGAGCAGTTCTTC. The variable domain in full, completed from reference TRBV5-4 and TRBJ2-1, reads ETGVTQSPTHLIKTRGQQVTLRCSSQSGHNTVSWYQQALGQGPQFIFQYYREEENGRGNFPPRFSGLQFPNYSSELNVNALELDDSALYLCASSGTSDNEQFFGPGTRLTVL.

The genes are TRBV7-3 and TRBJ2-3; no clear D. This CDR3 spans 13 amino acids. Germline CDR1 SGHTA, CDR2 FQGTGA. V shed 3 bases and J shed 6 bases, with 10 bases lying between them. This chain's CDR3 is CASSFRKTDTQYF. In DNA, the CDR3 is TGTGCCAGCAGCTTTCGCAAGACGGATACGCAGTATTTT.

This clone was picked up one time. The chain uses TRBV5-5 and TRBJ2-1, with a tentative D call TRBD2 (5 bases). V was cut by 0 bases and J by 3 bases, with 10 bases left in between. CDR3 length: 15 residues. The germline V gene encodes CDR1 SGHKS and CDR2 YYEKEE (reference sequence). The CDR3 sequence is CASSLVGRGYNEQFF. The CDR3 nucleotides are TGTGCCAGCAGCTTGGTCGGACGGGGCTACAATGAGCAGTTCTTC.

V usage is TRBV7-3 and J usage is TRBJ2-4; weak D call: TRBD1 (7 bases). Germline lookup yields CDR1 SGHTA and CDR2 FQGTGA. This CDR3 spans 18 amino acids. Trimming took off 4 bases at V and 2 bases at J, with 21 bases between the two ends. The CDR3 sequence: CASSSKGGQGETKNIQYF. DNA for the CDR3: TGTGCCAGCAGCTCTAAAGGGGGGCAGGGGGAAACCAAAAACATTCAGTACTTC.

The chain links TRBV28 to TRBJ1-1; D is unresolved. The germline CDR1 and CDR2 sequences are MDHEN and SYDVKM. Trimming took off 3 bases at V and 6 bases at J, with 14 bases between the two ends. The CDR3 totals 14 residues. The CDR3 sequence: CASSLVRVGAEAFF. DNA for the CDR3: TGTGCCAGCAGTTTGGTAAGGGTCGGCGCTGAAGCTTTCTTT.

This chain uses TRBV5-1 with TRBJ2-3, with D unresolved. This CDR3 contains 15 residues. The V and J ends lost 4 bases and 4 bases respectively, with 16 bases between them. Germline CDR1 reads SGHRS; CDR2 reads YFSETQ. CDR3 DNA: TGCGCCAGCAGCGTCGAACCGGCCACCCCAGATACGCAGTATTTT. Translating gives CASSVEPATPDTQYF.

The rearrangement joins TRBV30 to TRBJ2-7, with TRBD2 as a possible D gene (6 bases). From germline, CDR1 is GTSNPN and CDR2 SVGIG (reference sequence). The germline V and J ends were trimmed by 4 bases and 6 bases, with 16 bases remaining between them. The CDR3 loop spans 13 amino acids. The CDR3 loop reads CAWTRGSLGEQYF. The CDR3 DNA sequence: TGTGCCTGGACACGGGGGTCTTTAGGCGAGCAGTACTTC.

This chain joins TRBV18 and TRBJ1-5, with D perhaps TRBD1 (6 bases). V lost 1 base, J lost 3 bases, and 13 bases lay in between. There are 16 residues in the CDR3. Looked up from germline, CDR1 is KGHSH and CDR2 is LQKENI. CDR3 nucleotides: TGTGCCAGCTCACCACATACAGGGAGCTTCAATCAGCCCCAGCATTTT. Its translation: CASSPHTGSFNQPQHF.

CDR3 DNA sequence: TGTGCCAGCAGCTTGTCCCCACAGATGAACACTGAAGCTTTCTTT. Translating gives CASSLSPQMNTEAFF. This chain joins TRBV5-4 and TRBJ1-1; D unclear. The germline V gene encodes CDR1 SGHNT and CDR2 YYREEE (reference sequence). This CDR3 has 15 amino acids. Trimming removed 1 base at V and 0 bases at J, with 10 bases between.

This chain links TRBV10-3 with TRBJ1-1, with D possibly matching TRBD1 (6 bases). V was cut by 3 bases and J by 11 bases, with 25 bases left in between. The CDR3 covers 16 residues. Germline CDR1 is ENHRY and CDR2 is SYGVKD. DNA of the CDR3: TGTGCCATCAGTGAAGAAATTGGTCAGGGGCCTCGGGAGGCTTTCTTT. Translating it yields CAISEEIGQGPREAFF.